The 17 T cell receptor beta chains presented below share a single source sample, sequenced in a study of cytotoxic CD8 clonotypes in ibrutinib-treated CLL. Sequencing used immunoSEQ multiplex PCR; TCRdb keeps in-frame clones, though not all of them. The sample has more than 15,000 clones; 70% to 90% are singletons. Sequenced material: PBMCs, taken before ibrutinib treatment. These receptors originate from a human donor with chronic lymphocytic leukemia.

V usage is TRBV28 and J usage is TRBJ1-4; no reliable D call. The V end lost 2 bases, the J end lost 1 base, and 2 bases lay between the germline ends. CDR1 is MDHEN and CDR2 is SYDVKM in the germline V gene. CDR3 size: 13 residues. DNA for the CDR3: TGTGCCAGCAGTTTACTAACTAATGAAAAACTGTTTTTT. Its protein is CASSLLTNEKLFF.

The rearrangement uses TRBV14 and TRBJ1-1, with 7 nucleotides matching TRBD1. The V and J ends lost 4 bases and 1 base, in that order; junction bases with no gene match: 3. The CDR3 is made up of 14 amino acids. Germline V lookup: CDR1 SGHDN, CDR2 FVKESK. Here the CDR3 reads CASSRQGQNTEAFF. In nucleotides, the CDR3 is TGTGCCAGCAGCCGACAGGGACAGAACACTGAAGCTTTCTTT.

The chain links TRBV7-6 to TRBJ2-5; D may be TRBD2 (5 bases). V shed 1 base and J shed 5 bases, with 14 bases lying between them. The V gene's germline CDR1 is SGHVS and CDR2 FNYEAQ. The CDR3 is made up of 15 amino acids. As DNA, the CDR3 is TGTGCCAGCAGCTTAGAACGGCTAGCTCAGGAGACCCAGTACTTC. This codes for CASSLERLAQETQYF.

The V and J genes are TRBV7-2 and TRBJ2-7, with 7 nucleotides matching TRBD2. CDR3 length: 15 amino acids. In germline, CDR1 is SGHTA, CDR2 FQGNSA. Trimming removed 1 base from V and 0 bases from J; junction bases left unmatched: 3. Here the CDR3 DNA reads TGTGCCAGCAGCTTAGTGGGAGGGGCCTCCTACGAGCAGTACTTC. Amino acid sequence: CASSLVGGASYEQYF.

This chain joins TRBV9 and TRBJ2-1; tentatively, D is TRBD2 (6 bases). This CDR3 has 16 residues. Germline assignment: CDR1 SGDLS and CDR2 YYNGEE. Trimming removed 4 bases from V and 0 bases from J, with 14 bases in between. The chain's CDR3 is CASSLSGPSSYNEQFF. The CDR3 DNA is TGTGCCAGCAGCCTCAGCGGGCCGAGCTCCTACAATGAGCAGTTCTTC. Full variable domain (rest looked up from reference TRBV9 and TRBJ2-1): DSGVTQTPKHLITATGQRVTLRCSPRSGDLSVYWYQQSLDQGLQFLIQYYNGEERAKGNILERFSAQQFPDLHSELNLSSLELGDSALYFCASSLSGPSSYNEQFFGPGTRLTVL.

The chain combines TRBV2 with TRBJ2-7; 8 bases align to TRBD1. Unmatched junction bases numbered 14, after V lost 6 bases and J lost 7 bases. CDR3 length: 15 amino acids. CDR1 SNHLY and CDR2 FYNNEI come from the germline V gene. DNA of the CDR3: TGTGCCAGCAGGGCAACTGGACAGGGAACCCGGGAGCAGTACTTC. Its translation is CASRATGQGTREQYF. Full variable domain (rest looked up from reference TRBV2 and TRBJ2-7): EPEVTQTPSHQVTQMGQEVILRCVPISNHLYFYWYRQILGQKVEFLVSFYNNEISEKSEIFDDQFSVERPDGSNFTLKIRSTKLEDSAMYFCASRATGQGTREQYFGPGTRLTVT.

J is TRBJ1-5 and V is TRBV9, with 8 positions matching TRBD1. The CDR3 has 15 amino acids. V was clipped by 4 bases and J by 6 bases; unmatched bases: 9. Germline CDR1 is SGDLS and CDR2 is YYNGEE. The CDR3 DNA sequence: TGTGCCAGCAGCCCTCGGACAGGGACGGGTCAGCCCCAGCATTTT. As protein: CASSPRTGTGQPQHF.

There are a few counts of this clone. The chain has TRBV9 and TRBJ2-3; tentatively, D is TRBD2 (5 bases). The CDR3 has 12 residues. With 7 bases removed from V and 4 bases from J, the gap between germline ends came to 10 bases. The germline CDR1 and CDR2 sequences are SGDLS and YYNGEE. The DNA of the CDR3 is TGTGCCAGCGGGAGTATCGCAGATACGCAGTATTTT. This translates into CASGSIADTQYF.

CDR3 sequence (DNA): TGTGCCAGCAGCCTCAGACCCATTATTAATGAAAAACTGTTTTTT. It translates to CASSLRPIINEKLFF. V is TRBV7-2 and J is TRBJ1-4; D gene ambiguous. CDR1 SGHTA and CDR2 FQGNSA come from the germline V gene. The CDR3 runs to 15 residues. V was shortened by 5 bases and J by 4 bases, with 14 bases between the two germline ends.

The chain recombines TRBV12-5 with TRBJ2-1; 9 bases map to TRBD1. The CDR3 has 17 residues. The J segment lost 7 bases and the V segment lost 0 bases, leaving 10 bases of the junction unmatched. Germline V gene sequence: CDR1 LGHNT, CDR2 FRNRAP. CDR3 residues: CASGLVIGTGKVNEQFF. The CDR3 DNA is TGTGCTAGTGGTTTGGTGATCGGGACAGGGAAGGTGAATGAGCAGTTCTTC.

The chain employs TRBV4-3 and TRBJ2-7; tentatively, D is TRBD1 (6 bases). The CDR3 is 13 amino acids. Trimming took off 5 bases at V and 5 bases at J, with 13 bases between the two ends. The germline CDR1 and CDR2 sequences are LGHNA and YSLEER. CDR3 amino acids: CASSSGVTNEQYF. In DNA form, the CDR3 reads TGCGCCAGCAGCTCAGGGGTAACGAACGAGCAGTACTTC.

The V call is TRBV20-1, the J call TRBJ2-1, with unresolved D. There are 10 residues in the CDR3. Trimming pared 8 bases from V and 7 bases from J, leaving 9 bases between. The germline V gene encodes CDR1 DFQATT and CDR2 SNEGSKA (reference sequence). The CDR3 region is CSMGWNEQFF. The DNA of the CDR3 is TGCAGTATGGGTTGGAATGAGCAGTTCTTC.

The chain carries TRBV5-1 and TRBJ2-5; D not certain. There are 12 residues in the CDR3. Germline CDR1 and CDR2: SGHRS and YFSETQ. The V end was cut by 5 bases, the J end by 3 bases, with 8 bases between. CDR3 loop: CASRMQEETQYF. Here the CDR3 DNA reads TGCGCCAGCAGAATGCAGGAAGAGACCCAGTACTTC.

V and J are TRBV7-2 and TRBJ2-1; 7 bases fit TRBD1. The CDR3 totals 14 residues. V gave up 1 base and J gave up 9 bases; unmatched junction bases: 6. Germline CDR1 and CDR2: SGHTA and FQGNSA. This chain's CDR3 is CASSLVEGAVEQFF. The CDR3 coding sequence is TGTGCCAGCAGCTTAGTAGAGGGGGCAGTTGAGCAGTTCTTC.

This clone was detected once. This chain connects TRBV23-1 to TRBJ2-1, with TRBD2 matching over 8 bases. TRBV23-1 falls under the ORF class, with uncertain function. This CDR3 contains 16 residues. Trimming took 1 base from V and 3 from J; bases not matched to a gene: 5. In DNA form, the CDR3 reads TGCGCCAGCAGTCAATTATTAACTAGCGGCTACAATGAGCAGTTCTTC. Translating it yields CASSQLLTSGYNEQFF.

The V call is TRBV12-5, the J call TRBJ2-3; D is perhaps TRBD1 (6 bases). V was cut by 7 bases and J by 0 bases, with 11 bases left in between. CDR1 and CDR2 (germline): LGHNT, FRNRAP. The CDR3 is 14 residues long. CDR3 sequence: CASAQGGSTDTQYF. CDR3 nucleotides: TGTGCTAGTGCCCAAGGGGGAAGCACAGATACGCAGTATTTT.

The chain employs TRBV11-2 and TRBJ2-5; TRBD2 matches at 8 bases. CDR3 length: 16 residues. Germline CDR1 is SGHAT and CDR2 is FQNNGV. Trimming cost V 1 base and J 5 bases; bases outside gene matches: 9. Here the CDR3 DNA reads TGTGCCAGCAGCTTAGTCCAGGGCGGGAGGTTGGAGACCCAGTACTTC. Translation: CASSLVQGGRLETQYF.